This TCR beta chain was observed in a study of PD-L1 blockade in urothelial cancer. The J segment lost 3 bases and the V segment lost 3 bases, leaving 4 bases of the junction unmatched. The germline V gene has CDR1 MNHEY and CDR2 SVGAGI. This CDR3 has 14 residues. The time point: peripheral blood 6 weeks after treatment start. Locally advanced or metastatic urothelial carcinoma affected the patients. Templates that were synthetic TCR analogs were spiked into each PCR. Sequenced by immunoSEQ multiplex PCR; TCRdb stores in-frame clones only, minus some. Seen here are approximately 47,000 clones, about four fifths observed once, and the top ten hold 8.8%.

The TCR originated in a man between 65 and 85 years old with urothelial cancer. J is TRBJ2-7 and V is TRBV6-5; 8 bases fit TRBD1. Sequencing used PBMCs, obtained around atezolizumab (anti-PD-L1) treatment. CDR3 amino acids: CASSYDGTGYEQYF. The CDR3 region has the DNA TGTGCCAGCAGTTATGACGGGACAGGCTACGAGCAGTACTTC.